One and the same sample provided the 29 T cell receptor beta chains below, sequenced in a study of blood T cell repertoires in COVID-19. The assay was immunoSEQ multiplex PCR, and TCRdb's table has in-frame clones only and misses some. The data show fewer than 200,000 clones, with about 86% seen just once and over 7% held by the top ten. The specimen was peripheral blood. The source of these receptors is a man in his fifties with active or convalescent COVID-19.

Points on this clone: The sample carries other DNA sequences with the same CDR3. CDR3 region: CASSQEGGGSGNTIYF. CDR3 in DNA: TGTGCCAGCAGCCAGGAAGGGGGCGGGTCTGGAAACACCATATATTTT. The J gene is TRBJ1-3, the V gene TRBV3-1 (or the pseudogene TRBV3-2), with 7 positions matching TRBD1. CDR1 is LGHDT and CDR2 is YNNKEL in the germline V gene (reference sequence). CDR3 length equals 16 residues. Unmatched junction bases numbered 6, after V lost 3 bases and J lost 1 base.

V usage is TRBV18 and J usage is TRBJ1-5; TRBD1 matches 9 bases. Germline values: CDR1 KGHSH, CDR2 LQKENI. This CDR3 region has 15 residues. V shed 3 bases, J shed 3 bases, and the junction held 3 bases outside the gene matches. The CDR3 coding sequence is TGTGCCAGCTCACCTTGGACAGGGGACAATCAGCCCCAGCATTTT. Encoded protein: CASSPWTGDNQPQHF.

This sequence joins TRBV25-1 and TRBJ1-3; no definite D call. Germline CDR1 and CDR2: MGHDK and SYGVNS. The CDR3 loop spans 14 amino acids. V lost 1 base and J 1 base, leaving 5 bases between the germline ends. CDR3 DNA sequence: TGTGCCAGCAGTGAATTGTCGTCTGGAAACACCATATATTTT. This gives the protein CASSELSSGNTIYF.

The gene calls are TRBV14 and TRBJ2-1, with 11 bases that match TRBD2. Germline V gene lookup returns CDR1 SGHDN and CDR2 FVKESK. The CDR3 has 17 residues. Trimming took 5 bases from V and 3 from J; bases not matched to a gene: 9. The CDR3 DNA reads TGTGCCAGCAGCACTAGCGGGAGTTCCACGGACTACAATGAGCAGTTCTTC. Its protein is CASSTSGSSTDYNEQFF. Full variable domain (rest looked up from reference TRBV14 and TRBJ2-1): EAGVTQFPSHSVIEKGQTVTLRCDPISGHDNLYWYRRVMGKEIKFLLHFVKESKQDESGMPNNRFLAERTGGTYSTLKVQPAELEDSGVYFCASSTSGSSTDYNEQFFGPGTRLTVL.

The CDR3 is CASRNPGGNSYEQYF. DNA for the CDR3: TGTGCCAGCAGAAATCCGGGCGGGAACTCCTACGAGCAGTACTTC. V gene TRBV11-2 combines with J gene TRBJ2-7; tentative D call: TRBD2 (6 bases). The CDR3 has 15 residues. Between the trimmed V and J ends, which lost 6 bases and 0 bases, there was a span of 15 bases. Germline V lookup: CDR1 SGHAT, CDR2 FQNNGV.

This clone has just one count. V usage is TRBV2 and J usage is TRBJ1-2, with 12 bases identical to TRBD1. Trimming at V came to 8 bases and at J to 4 bases, leaving 5 bases not matched to a gene. The CDR3 extends over 14 amino acids. The germline V gene encodes CDR1 SNHLY and CDR2 FYNNEI. Here the CDR3 reads CASGGTGGGYGYTF. CDR3 sequence (DNA): TGTGCCAGCGGAGGGACAGGGGGCGGCTATGGCTACACCTTC.

This sequence joins TRBV2 and TRBJ1-5; TRBD1 is a possible D gene (6 bases). This CDR3 has 13 amino acids. The germline V gene has CDR1 SNHLY and CDR2 FYNNEI. V was cut by 5 bases and J by 4 bases, with 9 bases left in between. CDR3 bases: TGTGCCAGCAGTTCCCAGGGGAATCAGCCCCAGCATTTT. It encodes CASSSQGNQPQHF.

This chain connects TRBV7-9 to TRBJ1-1, with D unclear. Looked up from germline, CDR1 is SEHNR and CDR2 is FQNEAQ (reference sequence). Trimming took 1 base from V and 1 from J, leaving 10 bases between them. This CDR3 has 15 residues. CDR3 DNA: TGTGCCAGCAGCTTAGTGACGGGAGAGAACACTGAAGCTTTCTTT. This gives the protein CASSLVTGENTEAFF. The full variable domain, with the rest looked up from reference TRBV7-9 and TRBJ1-1, is DTGVSQNPRHKITKRGQNVTFRCDPISEHNRLYWYRQTLGQGPEFLTYFQNEAQLEKSRLLSDRFSAERPKGSFSTLEIQRTEQGDSAMYLCASSLVTGENTEAFFGQGTRLTVV.

This clone was observed once. V is TRBV7-7 and J is TRBJ2-2, with 10 nucleotides matching TRBD2. The trim removed 5 bases at V and 2 bases at J, leaving 5 bases unmatched. The CDR3 loop spans 16 amino acids. CDR1 SSHAT and CDR2 FNYEAQ come from the germline V gene (reference sequence). The CDR3 DNA sequence: TGTGCCAGCAGCCAAGCGGGAGGGCCTAACACCGGGGAGCTGTTTTTT. It specifies CASSQAGGPNTGELFF. Full variable domain (outside the CDR3, taken from reference TRBV7-7 and TRBJ2-2): GAGVSQSPRYKVTKRGQDVTLRCDPISSHATLYWYQQALGQGPEFLTYFNYEAQPDKSGLPSDRFSAERPEGSISTLTIQRTEQRDSAMYRCASSQAGGPNTGELFFGEGSRLTVL.

The gene calls are TRBV19 and TRBJ2-1; weak D call: TRBD2 (6 bases). The V gene's germline CDR1 is LNHDA and CDR2 SQIVND (reference sequence). This CDR3 has 14 residues. V was trimmed by 3 bases and J by 5 bases, leaving 11 bases between them. The CDR3 is CASSIRAGHNEQFF. The CDR3, as DNA: TGTGCCAGTAGTATCCGAGCGGGTCACAATGAGCAGTTCTTC.

This sequence joins TRBV4-1 and TRBJ1-2; the D gene is possibly TRBD1 (5 bases). Germline V CDR1 and CDR2: MGHRA, YSYEKL. Trimming pared 0 bases from V and 5 bases from J, leaving 22 bases between. The CDR3 has 18 residues. CDR3 residues: CASSQEMGLGFLSYGYTF. CDR3 nucleotide sequence: TGCGCCAGCAGCCAAGAAATGGGGCTGGGCTTCTTAAGTTATGGCTACACCTTC.

The chain recombines TRBV19 with TRBJ1-5; TRBD1 is a possible D gene (5 bases). Trimming took 0 bases from V and 11 from J, leaving 11 bases between them. The germline CDR1 and CDR2 sequences are LNHDA and SQIVND (reference sequence). The CDR3 covers 13 residues. CDR3 coding DNA: TGTGCCAGTAGTATAGAGGGTTGGGGGGCCCAGCATTTT. It codes for CASSIEGWGAQHF.

J is TRBJ1-5 and V is TRBV5-1; no definite D call. V gave up 3 bases and J gave up 6 bases, with 10 bases separating them. This CDR3 comprises 13 residues. CDR1 is SGHRS and CDR2 is YFSETQ in the germline V gene. CDR3 region: CASSWEAGQPQHF. In DNA, the CDR3 is TGCGCCAGCAGCTGGGAGGCGGGTCAGCCCCAGCATTTT.

The chain recombines TRBV2 with TRBJ1-5; TRBD1 matches 10 bases. CDR3 length: 15 residues. Germline lookup yields CDR1 SNHLY and CDR2 FYNNEI. The V gene end was trimmed by 4 bases and the J gene end by 5 bases; junction bases not matched to a gene: 5. CDR3 nucleotides: TGTGCCAGCAGTGCAACCGGGACAGGGGATCAGCCCCAGCATTTT. This codes for CASSATGTGDQPQHF.

This rearrangement joins TRBV3-1 (or the pseudogene TRBV3-2) to TRBJ1-1, with TRBD1 identical over 9 bases. The CDR3 is 14 amino acids. Germline V CDR1 and CDR2: LGHDT, YNNKEL (reference sequence). V lost 4 bases to trimming and J lost 6 bases; unmatched junction nucleotides: 6. CDR3 DNA sequence: TGTGCCAGCAGCCGACAGGGGGAGGACCCTGAAGCTTTCTTT. Residues: CASSRQGEDPEAFF.

This clone was detected only once. The chain links TRBV7-2 to TRBJ2-1; D ambiguous. The CDR3 covers 13 residues. Germline V gene lookup returns CDR1 SGHTA and CDR2 FQGNSA. Trimming left V 1 base short and J 5 bases short, with 6 bases between. CDR3 loop: CASSLGLDNEQFF. In nucleotides, the CDR3 is TGTGCCAGCAGCTTAGGGTTAGACAATGAGCAGTTCTTC. The variable domain in full, completed from reference TRBV7-2 and TRBJ2-1, reads GAGVSQSPSNKVTEKGKDVELRCDPISGHTALYWYRQSLGQGLEFLIYFQGNSAPDKSGLPSDRFSAERTGGSVSTLTIQRTQQEDSAVYLCASSLGLDNEQFFGPGTRLTVL.

The sample holds a few counts of this clone. The chain couples TRBV6-6 to TRBJ1-1; tentative D call: TRBD1 (6 bases). This CDR3 contains 14 residues. Trimming took off 4 bases at V and 1 base at J, with 10 bases between the two ends. Germline V gene data show CDR1 as MNHNY and CDR2 as SVGAGI (reference sequence). CDR3 region: CASSSTTGNTEAFF. The CDR3 DNA sequence: TGTGCCAGCAGTTCCACGACAGGGAACACTGAAGCTTTCTTT.

This chain uses TRBV27 with TRBJ1-1, with D possibly matching TRBD1 (6 bases). Trimming stripped 6 bases from V and 1 base from J, with 9 bases between. The CDR3 is 13 amino acids. From germline, CDR1 is MNHEY and CDR2 SMNVEV (reference sequence). CDR3 region: CASSYRENTEAFF. CDR3 bases: TGTGCCAGCAGCTACAGGGAGAACACTGAAGCTTTCTTT.

This CDR3 reads CAAGQTNTEAFF. The CDR3 nucleotides are TGTGCCGCGGGACAGACGAACACTGAAGCTTTCTTT. The chain employs TRBV19 and TRBJ1-1; 7 bases agree with TRBD1. Germline values: CDR1 LNHDA, CDR2 SQIVND (reference sequence). This CDR3 is 12 amino acids long. Trimming removed 11 bases from V and 1 base from J; junction bases left unmatched: 4.

The V gene is TRBV6-2 or TRBV6-3, the J gene TRBJ2-7, with a tentative D call TRBD1 (5 bases). This CDR3 is built from 17 residues. CDR1 is MNHEY, CDR2 SVGEGT, per germline. Trimming removed 2 bases from V and 2 bases from J, with 19 bases in between. The CDR3 protein is CASSYELSVQETYEQYF. CDR3 bases: TGTGCCAGCAGTTACGAGCTTAGTGTACAGGAGACCTACGAGCAGTACTTC.

The chain carries TRBV10-3 and TRBJ2-5; 14 bases are a match to TRBD2. With V trimmed by 0 bases and J by 2 bases, 14 bases remained unmatched. CDR1 is ENHRY and CDR2 is SYGVKD in the germline V gene. This CDR3 has 21 amino acids. The CDR3 nucleotides are TGTGCCATCAGTGAGTCTACCCGGACTAGCGGGGGGTCCTTATATCAAGAGACCCAGTACTTC. This codes for CAISESTRTSGGSLYQETQYF.

The V call is TRBV19, the J call TRBJ1-2; possible D gene TRBD1, 5 bases. This CDR3 spans 15 amino acids. The V gene lost 3 bases and the J gene lost 1 base, with 12 bases spanning the gap. CDR1 is LNHDA and CDR2 is SQIVND in the germline V gene (reference sequence). The CDR3 region is CASSIGSQGNYGYTF. The DNA for the CDR3 is TGTGCCAGTAGTATCGGTTCGCAGGGTAACTATGGCTACACCTTC.

The V call is TRBV2, the J call TRBJ1-5; D is unclear. V lost 0 bases, J lost 5 bases, and 5 bases lay in between. CDR3 size: 13 residues. CDR1 and CDR2 from the germline V gene are SNHLY and FYNNEI. DNA of the CDR3: TGTGCCAGCAGTGAAGCAGAGGATCAGCCCCAGCATTTT. Translation gives CASSEAEDQPQHF.

V gene TRBV12-5 combines with J gene TRBJ2-1, with no clear D. The CDR3 contains 14 residues. V lost 2 bases and J lost 6, with 11 bases in between. Germline V gene data show CDR1 as LGHNT and CDR2 as FRNRAP. For the CDR3, the DNA is TGTGCTAGTGGTTTGTACCCTCAGGTCAATGAGCAGTTCTTC. Its protein is CASGLYPQVNEQFF.

This chain links TRBV28 with TRBJ1-1; perhaps TRBD1 as D (5 bases). Germline CDR1 is MDHEN and CDR2 is SYDVKM. Trimming stripped 1 base from V and 3 bases from J, with 18 bases between. The CDR3 spans 17 residues. CDR3 protein: CASSLFTGALRDTEAFF. The CDR3 nucleotides are TGTGCCAGCAGTTTATTCACAGGCGCTCTTAGGGACACTGAAGCTTTCTTT.

V usage is TRBV6-1 and J usage is TRBJ1-3; 8 bases match TRBD1. CDR3 size: 13 residues. Germline CDR1 and CDR2: MNHNS and SASEGT. With V trimmed by 6 bases and J by 8 bases, 6 bases remained unmatched. CDR3 amino acids: CASSPGQGDTIYF. For the CDR3, the DNA is TGTGCCAGCAGCCCCGGACAGGGAGACACCATATATTTT.

The genes are TRBV11-1 and TRBJ2-1; no reliable D call. V shed 5 bases and J shed 5 bases, with 19 bases lying between them. The germline V gene has CDR1 SGHAT and CDR2 FQDESV (reference sequence). CDR3 length: 16 amino acids. The CDR3 nucleotides are TGTGCCAGCAGCCCCCCGGGTAGTCCTGTGGACAATGAGCAGTTCTTC. It encodes CASSPPGSPVDNEQFF.

The chain recombines TRBV6-4 with TRBJ2-2; TRBD1 is a possible D gene (5 bases). This CDR3 is built from 13 residues. In germline, CDR1 is MRHNA, CDR2 SNTAGT. V lost 3 bases and J lost 6, with 8 bases in between. The CDR3 bases are TGTGCCAGCAGTGAACAGGCCCCCGGGGAGCTGTTTTTT. This translates into CASSEQAPGELFF.

The rearrangement links TRBV6-5 to TRBJ1-4; perhaps TRBD1 as D (5 bases). The germline V gene has CDR1 MNHEY and CDR2 SVGAGI. The CDR3 runs to 16 residues. Trimming stripped 2 bases from V and 7 bases from J, with 17 bases between. CDR3: CASSYDPGGGGEKLFF. CDR3 DNA sequence: TGTGCCAGCAGTTACGACCCCGGGGGTGGTGGTGAAAAACTGTTTTTT.